Sequencing of this T cell receptor beta chain was carried out in a study of blood T cell repertoires in COVID-19. Profiled with immunoSEQ multiplex PCR; TCRdb holds only in-frame clones, not every one. The sample contains under 70,000 clones, approximately 90% of which appear only once. Participants, roughly 18 to 100 years old, spanned around 25 US areas. Clinical history reported by participants formed the basis on which cohorts were assigned. CDR1 KGHSH and CDR2 LQKENI come from the germline V gene. The V gene end was trimmed by 4 bases and the J gene end by 2 bases; junction bases not matched to a gene: 2. CDR3 length equals 13 residues.

This clonotype originated in a woman between 35 and 50 years old who had recovered from COVID-19. Input material: PBMCs or T cells enriched from blood (not recorded which). The chain combines TRBV18 with TRBJ2-7; 7 nucleotides match TRBD1. CDR3 amino acids: CASSRGQAYEQYF. CDR3 bases: TGTGCCAGCTCACGCGGACAGGCCTACGAGCAGTACTTC. The variable domain in full, with the rest retrieved from reference TRBV18 and TRBJ2-7, is NAGVMQNPRHLVRRRGQEARLRCSPMKGHSHVYWYRQLPEEGLKFMVYLQKENIIDESGMPKERFSAEFPKEGPSILRIQQVVRGDSAAYFCASSRGQAYEQYFGPGTRLTVT.